These 32 T cell receptor beta chains came from one sample sequenced in a study of T cell repertoires in cytomegalovirus infection. TCRdb fed the reads into MiXCR, producing one record per CDR3 protein. The sample has about 180,000 distinct CDR3 sequences, less than 25% seen once. Their target antigens are unknown. The sample was CD8+ T cells from cultured PBMCs, taken from culture after CMV antigen stimulation. The receptors derive from a human donor in good health (CMV status not recorded). Some clones in this sample may be carry-over from other donors' samples.

The chain is built from TRBV7-2 and TRBJ1-3; unclear D gene. V lost 1 base, J lost 2 bases, and 9 bases lay in between. Per the germline V gene, CDR1 is SGHTA and CDR2 is FQGNSA. This CDR3 is built from 15 residues. As DNA, the CDR3 is TGTGCCAGCAGCTTAGGCACAGAACCTGGAAACACCATATATTTT. This encodes CASSLGTEPGNTIYF.

The V and J genes are TRBV12-3 or TRBV12-4 and TRBJ2-1; 11 nucleotides match TRBD2. There are 16 residues in the CDR3. Germline trimming cut 2 bases from V and 8 bases from J; bases unmatched to any gene: 8. CDR3 protein: CASSLLLAGVGDEQFF. CDR3 DNA sequence: TGTGCCAGCAGTTTACTACTAGCGGGGGTGGGCGATGAGCAGTTCTTC.

This clonotype was seen only a few times. The CDR3 DNA is TGTGCCAGCAGCCAGGGGCTAGCGGGGGGTAACACCGGGGAGCTGTTTTTT. This sequence encodes CASSQGLAGGNTGELFF. J is TRBJ2-2 and V is TRBV7-8; 11 nucleotides align to TRBD2. Per germline, CDR1 SGHVS and CDR2 FQNEAQ. CDR3 length: 17 residues. J was trimmed by 2 bases and V by 5 bases; bases with no gene match: 7.

In this sample, this clonotype turned up a few times. This chain uses TRBV6-7 with TRBJ1-5; maybe TRBD1 (6 bases). TRBV6-7 is known as an ORF, though its function is uncertain. V was clipped by 5 bases and J by 4 bases, with 18 bases between them. The CDR3 length is 16 residues. The CDR3 loop is CASSGTGYKVNQPQHF. The CDR3 coding sequence is TGTGCCAGCAGTGGCACAGGGTATAAAGTTAATCAGCCCCAGCATTTT.

This clonotype appeared a few times. The chain carries TRBV29-1 and TRBJ2-1; D ambiguous. The ends were cut back, 7 bases at V and 3 bases at J, with 13 bases in the middle. Germline values: CDR1 SQVTM, CDR2 ANQGSEA. CDR3 size: 13 residues. The CDR3 DNA is TGCAGCGCGGACCTCCTGGACTACAATGAGCAGTTCTTC. This encodes CSADLLDYNEQFF.

The chain joins TRBV7-6 to TRBJ1-1; a possible D gene is TRBD1 (5 bases). The germline V gene encodes CDR1 SGHVS and CDR2 FNYEAQ. Trimming shortened V by 0 bases and J by 8 bases, and 19 bases separated the two germline ends. The CDR3 runs 16 residues. The CDR3 sequence is CASSLAGAGVEHEAFF. The CDR3 coding sequence is TGTGCCAGCAGCTTAGCAGGGGCGGGTGTCGAGCACGAAGCTTTCTTT.

This clonotype has just a few counts. The chain employs TRBV4-1 and TRBJ2-2; 8 bases agree with TRBD2. J lost 0 bases, V lost 4 bases, and 7 bases had no gene match. Germline V lookup: CDR1 MGHRA, CDR2 YSYEKL. This CDR3 is built from 17 residues. CDR3 coding DNA: TGCGCCAGCAGCCCTTCTTTAGCGGGGACGAACACCGGGGAGCTGTTTTTT. Its translation is CASSPSLAGTNTGELFF.

In its sample, this clonotype was seen many times. This chain's CDR3 is CASSALNTEAFF. The DNA of the CDR3 is TGTGCCAGCAGCGCCCTGAACACTGAAGCTTTCTTT. This chain joins TRBV9 and TRBJ1-1; D gene uncertain. CDR3 length: 12 residues. Germline V CDR1 and CDR2: SGDLS, YYNGEE. V shed 3 bases and J shed 0 bases, with 3 bases lying between them.

This clonotype was seen a handful of times. The rearrangement links TRBV2 to TRBJ1-5, with a weak D call TRBD1 (6 bases). The CDR3 has 15 amino acids. In germline, CDR1 is SNHLY, CDR2 FYNNEI. The ends were cut back, 6 bases at V and 0 bases at J, with 12 bases in the middle. DNA of the CDR3: TGTGCCAGCAGCCCGGGGGCCCATAGCAATCAGCCCCAGCATTTT. Protein product: CASSPGAHSNQPQHF.

The rearrangement joins TRBV5-1 to TRBJ2-3; D is perhaps TRBD1 or TRBD2 (5 bases each). The ends were cut back, 2 bases at V and 0 bases at J, with 13 bases in the middle. CDR1 is SGHRS, CDR2 YFSETQ, per germline. The CDR3 loop spans 16 amino acids. CDR3 nucleotides: TGCGCCAGCAGCTTCCCGGATGGGGGAAGCACAGATACGCAGTATTTT. It specifies CASSFPDGGSTDTQYF. Full variable domain (outside the CDR3, taken from reference TRBV5-1 and TRBJ2-3): KAGVTQTPRYLIKTRGQQVTLSCSPISGHRSVSWYQQTPGQGLQFLFEYFSETQRNKGNFPGRFSGRQFSNSRSEMNVSTLELGDSALYLCASSFPDGGSTDTQYFGPGTRLTVL.

This clonotype showed up many times. V usage is TRBV4-1 and J usage is TRBJ1-2, with 9 bases lining up with TRBD1. Germline-derived CDR1 and CDR2 are MGHRA and YSYEKL. The CDR3 is 17 amino acids. The V gene end was trimmed by 3 bases and the J gene end by 4 bases; junction bases not matched to a gene: 12. The CDR3 bases are TGCGCCAGCAGCCAGGACTCGGACAGGGGAAATCTCTATGGCTACACCTTC. This encodes CASSQDSDRGNLYGYTF.

This clonotype was observed a handful of times. The chain couples TRBV4-1 to TRBJ1-1; 8 bases align to TRBD1. Germline CDR1 is MGHRA and CDR2 is YSYEKL. This CDR3 region has 13 residues. Germline trimming cut 3 bases from V and 6 bases from J; bases unmatched to any gene: 3. The CDR3 loop reads CASSHTQGAEAFF. The CDR3 nucleotides read TGCGCCAGCAGCCACACACAGGGGGCTGAAGCTTTCTTT.

The chain combines TRBV27 with TRBJ2-1; D unclear. CDR3 length: 13 residues. The ends were cut back, 5 bases at V and 2 bases at J, with 7 bases in the middle. The V gene's germline CDR1 is MNHEY and CDR2 SMNVEV (reference sequence). The CDR3 here is CASSNRAYNEQFF. The CDR3 DNA reads as TGTGCCAGCAGTAACCGGGCCTACAATGAGCAGTTCTTC.

This clonotype was seen just once. The chain links TRBV7-2 to TRBJ1-1; D call uncertain. Deletions cut 5 bases from V and 3 bases from J, with 10 bases between. Germline CDR1 SGHTA, CDR2 FQGNSA. This CDR3 contains 13 residues. CDR3 protein: CASSPPLHTEAFF. The DNA for the CDR3 is TGTGCCAGCAGCCCCCCCTTGCACACTGAAGCTTTCTTT.

The chain has TRBV4-1 and TRBJ2-7; TRBD2 might be the D (5 bases). The CDR3 extends over 15 amino acids. V was clipped by 0 bases and J by 5 bases, with 14 bases between them. The V gene's germline CDR1 is MGHRA and CDR2 YSYEKL. As DNA, the CDR3 is TGCGCCAGCAGCCAAGAACGTCCGGGATCACACGAGCAGTACTTC. It is translated as CASSQERPGSHEQYF.

This clonotype appeared a few times. This rearrangement joins TRBV12-3 or TRBV12-4 to TRBJ2-3; D gene unclear. This CDR3 has 17 residues. V lost 3 bases and J lost 0, with 16 bases in between. CDR3 protein: CASSFFPPSSSTDTQYF. DNA of the CDR3: TGTGCCAGCAGTTTCTTCCCCCCCTCCTCTAGCACAGATACGCAGTATTTT.

This clonotype was found a few times. Written as DNA, the CDR3 is TGTGCCAGCAGTCGTCGGGTCATGAACACTGAAGCTTTCTTT. Its translation is CASSRRVMNTEAFF. The chain combines TRBV6-2 or TRBV6-3 with TRBJ1-1; no reliable D call. This CDR3 is built from 14 residues. CDR1 MNHEY and CDR2 SVGEGT come from the germline V gene. Trimming took off 5 bases at V and 0 bases at J, with 10 bases between the two ends.

This sequence joins TRBV7-6 and TRBJ1-1; D call uncertain. Trimming took 2 bases from V and 1 from J, leaving 14 bases between them. Germline CDR1 reads SGHVS; CDR2 reads FNYEAQ. CDR3 size: 16 residues. DNA of the CDR3: TGTGCCAGCAGCTTACCCAAACTGGGGAAGAACACTGAAGCTTTCTTT. This codes for CASSLPKLGKNTEAFF.

The chain is built from TRBV6-1 and TRBJ2-1; TRBD2 is a possible D gene (6 bases). CDR3 length: 15 amino acids. V gave up 5 bases and J gave up 0 bases, with 11 bases separating them. Germline loops: CDR1 MNHNS, CDR2 SASEGT. The chain's CDR3 is CASSHDGSSYNEQFF. As DNA, the CDR3 is TGTGCCAGCAGTCACGACGGGAGCTCCTACAATGAGCAGTTCTTC.

This clonotype was picked up many times. The chain recombines TRBV4-3 with TRBJ2-3; 8 bases fit TRBD2. Germline lookup yields CDR1 LGHNA and CDR2 YSLEER. V gave up 0 bases and J gave up 4 bases; unmatched junction bases: 12. This CDR3 is built from 18 residues. The CDR3 is CASSQDISGGLLSDTQYF. The CDR3 DNA follows: TGCGCCAGCAGCCAAGATATCTCGGGGGGGCTACTATCAGATACGCAGTATTTT.

The CDR3 spells CASSLALGATNEKLFF. The CDR3, as DNA: TGTGCCAGCAGCTTAGCGTTGGGGGCAACTAATGAAAAACTGTTTTTT. The rearrangement links TRBV7-8 to TRBJ1-4; D possibly corresponds to TRBD1 (5 bases). The V end was cut by 0 bases, the J end by 0 bases, with 8 bases between. The V gene's germline CDR1 is SGHVS and CDR2 FQNEAQ. The CDR3 is made up of 16 amino acids.

This clonotype was counted a few times. The V gene is TRBV29-1, the J gene TRBJ2-7; D is unclear. Trimming left V 3 bases short and J 1 base short, with 10 bases between. The germline CDR1 and CDR2 sequences are SQVTM and ANQGSEA. CDR3 size: 13 residues. In DNA, the CDR3 is TGCAGCGTTGAGATGTCTCAGTCCTACGAGCAGTACTTC. Translated: CSVEMSQSYEQYF.

This rearrangement joins TRBV7-6 to TRBJ1-6; no reliable D call. In germline, CDR1 is SGHVS, CDR2 FNYEAQ. Trimming left V 1 base short and J 8 bases short, with 9 bases between. The CDR3 has 14 residues. The CDR3 sequence: CASSLDPGDSPLHF. Written as DNA, the CDR3 is TGTGCCAGCAGCTTAGATCCGGGAGATTCACCCCTCCACTTT.

This clonotype was counted between two and nine times. The chain combines TRBV7-9 with TRBJ1-2, with TRBD1 identical over 7 bases. CDR3 length equals 13 residues. Germline V gene data show CDR1 as SEHNR and CDR2 as FQNEAQ (reference sequence). With 4 bases clipped from V and 8 bases from J, the junction kept 7 bases outside the gene matches. CDR3 loop: CASSYGTDRGYTF. DNA for the CDR3: TGTGCCAGCAGCTACGGGACAGACAGGGGCTACACCTTC.

This clonotype showed up just a few times. The chain couples TRBV11-2 to TRBJ1-1; D is ambiguous. CDR1 and CDR2 (germline): SGHAT, FQNNGV. The CDR3 is made up of 15 amino acids. Trimming removed 5 bases from V and 3 bases from J, with 16 bases in between. The CDR3 loop reads CASSPRTGMDTEAFF. CDR3 in DNA: TGTGCCAGCAGCCCCCGGACGGGGATGGACACTGAAGCTTTCTTT. The entire variable domain, with the rest obtained from reference TRBV11-2 and TRBJ1-1, is as follows: EAGVAQSPRYKIIEKRQSVAFWCNPISGHATLYWYQQILGQGPKLLIQFQNNGVVDDSQLPKDRFSAERLKGVDSTLKIQPAKLEDSAVYLCASSPRTGMDTEAFFGQGTRLTVV.

This clonotype was observed many times. This chain joins TRBV7-8 and TRBJ2-7; perhaps TRBD2 as D (7 bases). This CDR3 is 14 amino acids long. Deletions cut 8 bases from V and 6 bases from J, with 20 bases between. Germline assignment: CDR1 SGHVS and CDR2 FQNEAQ. In DNA, the CDR3 is TGTGCCAGCGGCCCCCGGGGGGCCTTCGGCGAGCAGTACTTC. Translating it yields CASGPRGAFGEQYF.

The table lists this clonotype with many counts. The gene calls are TRBV6-2 or TRBV6-3 and TRBJ1-2; D is unresolved. V was clipped by 4 bases and J by 2 bases, with 8 bases between them. This CDR3 comprises 13 residues. Per germline, CDR1 MNHEY and CDR2 SVGEGT. The CDR3 DNA follows: TGTGCCAGCAGTTTTAACAGAAACTATGGCTACACCTTC. It translates to CASSFNRNYGYTF.

V is TRBV12-3 or TRBV12-4 and J is TRBJ1-5, with no clear D. This CDR3 comprises 13 residues. V dropped 1 base and J dropped 6 bases, with 7 bases sitting between them. Written as DNA, the CDR3 is TGTGCCAGCAGTTTAGAGGGAATTCAGCCCCAGCATTTT. Protein product: CASSLEGIQPQHF.

This rearrangement joins TRBV6-6 to TRBJ1-5, with D perhaps matching TRBD1 (5 bases). The germline V and J ends were trimmed by 6 bases and 0 bases, with 12 bases remaining between them. Germline CDR1 and CDR2: MNHNY and SVGAGI (reference sequence). This CDR3 spans 15 amino acids. This CDR3 reads CASRVTEASNQPQHF. The CDR3, as DNA: TGTGCCAGCAGAGTGACAGAAGCTAGCAATCAGCCCCAGCATTTT.

V and J are TRBV12-3 or TRBV12-4 and TRBJ1-6; D possibly corresponds to TRBD1 (6 bases). The CDR3 extends over 16 amino acids. V was trimmed by 3 bases and J by 2 bases, leaving 11 bases between them. CDR3 DNA sequence: TGTGCCAGCAGTTTTCCGGGGGGCCCCTATAATTCACCCCTCCACTTT. It translates to CASSFPGGPYNSPLHF.

This clonotype occurred a few times. The rearrangement links TRBV7-9 to TRBJ2-3, with TRBD2 as a possible D gene (5 bases). CDR1 and CDR2 (germline): SEHNR, FQNEAQ (reference sequence). Deletions cut 1 base from V and 2 bases from J, with 13 bases between. The CDR3 is 16 residues long. The CDR3 sequence is CASSLGGLDYTDTQYF. DNA for the CDR3: TGTGCCAGCAGCTTAGGAGGACTCGATTACACAGATACGCAGTATTTT.

This clonotype was seen a few times. V usage is TRBV11-2 and J usage is TRBJ2-7, with a possible D match to TRBD2 (7 bases). CDR1 is SGHAT and CDR2 is FQNNGV in the germline V gene. This CDR3 has 14 residues. The V gene lost 5 bases and the J gene lost 5 bases, with 16 bases spanning the gap. The CDR3 protein is CASSQTGGLDEQYF. The CDR3 DNA reads as TGTGCCAGCAGCCAAACGGGGGGCCTTGACGAGCAGTACTTC.